The clone carrying this T cell receptor beta chain was seen many times. The antigen is undetermined. This entry belongs to a study of CD8 T cells in ankylosing spondylitis. Findings and caveats of the study: Some motif variants had been reported before (in reactive arthritis synovial fluid and blood).

Between the trimmed V and J ends, which lost 4 bases and 6 bases, there was a span of 22 bases. From germline, CDR1 is MNHNS and CDR2 SASEGT. The CDR3 length is 17 residues. Using its own MiXCR run on the 5' RACE reads, TCRdb lists one record per CDR3 protein. The table includes some 140,000 distinct CDR3 sequences, roughly 6.6% detected once. V usage is TRBV6-1 and J usage is TRBJ1-5, with D possibly being TRBD1 (5 bases). The sample consisted of blood, either unsorted or a sorted T cell fraction (not recorded which). This TCR came from a female donor with ankylosing spondylitis or in good health (not recorded which). CDR3 bases: TGTGCCAGCAGTGGGGTAAACAGGACCGCGATACCTCAGCCCCAGCATTTT. It is translated as CASSGVNRTAIPQPQHF.